Listed below are T cell receptor beta chains from one sample, sequenced in a study of T-cell reconstitution after alpha-beta-depleted transplantation in children. A single record per CDR3 protein comes from TCRdb applying MiXCR to the PCR reads. The table records approximately 800,000 distinct CDR3 sequences, 16% of them present only once. Specimen: PBMCs, mostly from graft donor cells, collected 360 days after TCRalphabeta/CD19-depleted stem cell transplant. These receptors were taken from a male patient between 10 and 17 years old who had a stem cell transplant for acute lymphoblastic leukemia, so the T cells may come from the graft donor. The CDR3 runs from the conserved cysteine through the conserved F or W. The order of the fields is CDR3 DNA, CDR3 protein, clone size, V gene, D gene, J gene. D genes are given only for firm matches. Size is stated for part of the rows, as once, few or many counts, or as a class when the clone is expanded.

DNA: TGTGCCAGCAGTTTGGACGGGACACGACATTTT
CDR3: CASSLDGTRHF
size: NA
V: TRBV12-3/TRBV12-4
D: NA
J: TRBJ1-1

DNA: TGTGCCATCAGTGAGGAGGCGAATTACAATGAGCAGTTCTTC
CDR3: CAISEEANYNEQFF
size: NA
V: TRBV10-3
D: NA
J: TRBJ2-1

DNA: TGTGCCAGCAGCTCCTATAGCGCAGATACGCAGTATTTT
CDR3: CASSSYSADTQYF
size: NA
V: TRBV7-3
D: NA
J: TRBJ2-3

DNA: TGTGCCATCAGCGAGACAGGGATGTCCAACCAGCCCCAGCATTTT
CDR3: CAISETGMSNQPQHF
size: few
V: TRBV10-3
D: TRBD1
J: TRBJ1-5

DNA: TGTGCCAGCAGCGAGAGGGTCGGGACTCCGGGCAAGCGCGGCACAGATACGCAGTATTTT
CDR3: CASSERVGTPGKRGTDTQYF
size: NA
V: TRBV9
D: NA
J: TRBJ2-3

DNA: TGTGCCATCAGTTTTACAGGGGAAGGCTACACCTTC
CDR3: CAISFTGEGYTF
size: NA
V: TRBV10-3
D: TRBD1
J: TRBJ1-2

DNA: TGCGCCAGCAGCGTCTGGACAGAAGAGACCCAGTACTTC
CDR3: CASSVWTEETQYF
size: once
V: TRBV5-1
D: NA
J: TRBJ2-5

DNA: TGCAGCGCCCAGGAATGGTCTACAGATACGCAGTATTTT
CDR3: CSAQEWSTDTQYF
size: few
V: TRBV29-1
D: NA
J: TRBJ2-3

DNA: TGTGCCAGCAGCCAAGCCGGGACTAGCGGGAGTAATGAGCAGTTCTTC
CDR3: CASSQAGTSGSNEQFF
size: NA
V: TRBV4-2
D: TRBD2
J: TRBJ2-1

DNA: TGTGCCAGCAGCGTAGTAGGAATTCCCAATGAGCAGTTCTTC
CDR3: CASSVVGIPNEQFF
size: NA
V: TRBV9
D: NA
J: TRBJ2-1

DNA: TGTGCCAGTGGGGCCTCTGGAAACACCATATATTTT
CDR3: CASGASGNTIYF
size: NA
V: TRBV6-5
D: NA
J: TRBJ1-3

DNA: TGCAGTGCTACCCGACTAGCGGGAGGAATGGATACGCAGTATTTT
CDR3: CSATRLAGGMDTQYF
size: NA
V: TRBV20-1
D: TRBD2
J: TRBJ2-3

DNA: TGTGCCAGCAGCTCTGCTGGGAGGGTTTCCTACAATGAGCAGTTCTTC
CDR3: CASSSAGRVSYNEQFF
size: NA
V: TRBV7-3
D: TRBD2
J: TRBJ2-1

DNA: TGCGCCAGCAGCTGGAGACTAGCGGGAGAAGACGAGCAGTACTTC
CDR3: CASSWRLAGEDEQYF
size: few
V: TRBV5-1
D: TRBD2
J: TRBJ2-7

DNA: TGTGCCAGCAGCTTGTGGGACAGGGAGAATTCACCCCTCCACTTT
CDR3: CASSLWDRENSPLHF
size: many
V: TRBV7-3
D: TRBD1
J: TRBJ1-6

DNA: TGCAGTGCTAGTAATTACAAAGAGACCCAGTACTTC
CDR3: CSASNYKETQYF
size: few
V: TRBV20-1
D: NA
J: TRBJ2-5

DNA: TGTGCCAGCAGTTACCTCGGACGAACAGATACGCAGTATTTT
CDR3: CASSYLGRTDTQYF
size: many
V: TRBV12-3/TRBV12-4
D: NA
J: TRBJ2-3

DNA: TGCGCCAGCAGCTCGTCTCGGGGGTACACTGAAGCTTTCTTT
CDR3: CASSSSRGYTEAFF
size: many
V: TRBV5-1
D: NA
J: TRBJ1-1

DNA: TGTGCCAGCAGTCCGGCAGGGGAACGAACTGGAAACACCATATATTTT
CDR3: CASSPAGERTGNTIYF
size: many
V: TRBV27
D: NA
J: TRBJ1-3

DNA: TGTGCCATCAGTGCGGACGCTCCCTACGAGCAGTACTTC
CDR3: CAISADAPYEQYF
size: few
V: TRBV10-3
D: NA
J: TRBJ2-7

DNA: TGTGCCAGCAGCCCGCGATGGGGTGGAAACACCATATATTTT
CDR3: CASSPRWGGNTIYF
size: few
V: TRBV11-2
D: NA
J: TRBJ1-3

DNA: TGCGCCAGCAGCTTGGCTGAGACTGGGACTAGCGGGACCACAGATACGCAGTATTTT
CDR3: CASSLAETGTSGTTDTQYF
size: NA
V: TRBV5-1
D: TRBD2
J: TRBJ2-3

DNA: TGCAGTGCTGTTCTTAGCGGGAGGATGTACGAGCAGTACTTC
CDR3: CSAVLSGRMYEQYF
size: NA
V: TRBV20-1
D: TRBD2
J: TRBJ2-7

DNA: TGCGCCAGCAGCCAAGTGTCCAGGGAACGTGGCTACACCTTC
CDR3: CASSQVSRERGYTF
size: NA
V: TRBV4-1
D: NA
J: TRBJ1-2

DNA: TGTGCCAGCAGTACACGGAACCAAGAGACCCAGTACTTC
CDR3: CASSTRNQETQYF
size: NA
V: TRBV25-1
D: NA
J: TRBJ2-5

DNA: TGTGCCAGCAGCTTAACTAGTGATAGCTCCTACAATGAGCAGTTCTTC
CDR3: CASSLTSDSSYNEQFF
size: many
V: TRBV9
D: NA
J: TRBJ2-1

DNA: TGTGCCAGAGTAAAGGGCTCGGCGGGAGATCTAGAGACCCAGTACTTC
CDR3: CARVKGSAGDLETQYF
size: few
V: TRBV12-3/TRBV12-4
D: TRBD2
J: TRBJ2-5

DNA: TGTGCCAGCAGCTTGGAAGCGGGAGAGAGCCCAGATACGCAGTATTTT
CDR3: CASSLEAGESPDTQYF
size: NA
V: TRBV5-4
D: TRBD2
J: TRBJ2-3